What follows are 32 T cell receptor beta chains derived from one specimen sequenced in a study of CD8 T cells in Susac syndrome. A quantity of roughly 0.5 to 1 ug RNA underwent reverse transcription using random hexamers. In TCRdb, the immunoSEQ multiplex PCR reads were re-called with MiXCR into one record per CDR3 protein. The sample lists 330,000 or so distinct CDR3 sequences, roughly 90% occurring once. The sample comprised CD8+ T cells from PBMCs. Every receptor here comes from a human donor with multiple sclerosis.

The chain has TRBV2 and TRBJ2-3; D perhaps matches TRBD2 (7 bases). The CDR3 has 13 amino acids. Germline V gives CDR1 SNHLY, CDR2 FYNNEI. Trimming removed 7 bases at V and 6 bases at J, with 14 bases between. CDR3: CASKGGNVDTQYF. CDR3 sequence (DNA): TGTGCCAGCAAGGGGGGGAATGTGGATACGCAGTATTTT.

This clonotype has a single count. The gene calls are TRBV29-1 and TRBJ2-1, with a tentative D call TRBD1 (6 bases). CDR1 is SQVTM, CDR2 ANQGSEA, per germline. Between the trimmed V and J ends, which lost 6 bases and 7 bases, there was a span of 19 bases. CDR3 length: 14 residues. The CDR3: CSVEQGRGLNEQFF. The CDR3 bases are TGCAGCGTCGAACAGGGACGGGGCCTAAATGAGCAGTTCTTC.

V and J are TRBV7-9 and TRBJ2-2; 7 positions agree with TRBD1. CDR3 size: 12 residues. Per the germline V gene, CDR1 is SEHNR and CDR2 is FQNEAQ (reference sequence). The V and J ends lost 11 bases and 5 bases, in that order; junction bases with no gene match: 5. The CDR3 DNA is TGTGCCCTAAAGGGGGCGACCGGGGAGCTGTTTTTT. This encodes CALKGATGELFF. The full variable domain, with the rest looked up from reference TRBV7-9 and TRBJ2-2, is DTGVSQNPRHKITKRGQNVTFRCDPISEHNRLYWYRQTLGQGPEFLTYFQNEAQLEKSRLLSDRFSAERPKGSFSTLEIQRTEQGDSAMYLCALKGATGELFFGEGSRLTVL.

The rearrangement uses TRBV12-3 or TRBV12-4 and TRBJ2-1, with D possibly being TRBD2 (6 bases). This CDR3 is 14 amino acids long. V was pared by 1 base and J by 9 bases, with 13 bases between. The CDR3 DNA follows: TGTGCCAGCAGTTTAGTGCGGGTCGGGGGTGAGCAGTTCTTC. It yields the protein CASSLVRVGGEQFF.

J is TRBJ2-2 and V is TRBV19, with unresolved D. There are 15 residues in the CDR3. Trimming took off 5 bases at V and 5 bases at J, with 15 bases between the two ends. Looked up from germline, CDR1 is LNHDA and CDR2 is SQIVND (reference sequence). CDR3 sequence (DNA): TGTGCCAGTAGTGGCAGGCCATACTCTACCGGGGAGCTGTTTTTT. Its translation is CASSGRPYSTGELFF.

The chain carries TRBV7-9 and TRBJ2-3; D gene unclear. This CDR3 is 14 amino acids long. The V gene lost 3 bases and the J gene lost 3 bases, with 10 bases spanning the gap. Germline CDR1 reads SEHNR; CDR2 reads FQNEAQ (reference sequence). In nucleotides, the CDR3 is TGTGCCAGCAGCTTGTCTCCCATTACAGATACGCAGTATTTT. Encoded protein: CASSLSPITDTQYF. Full variable domain (outside the CDR3, taken from reference TRBV7-9 and TRBJ2-3): DTGVSQNPRHKITKRGQNVTFRCDPISEHNRLYWYRQTLGQGPEFLTYFQNEAQLEKSRLLSDRFSAERPKGSFSTLEIQRTEQGDSAMYLCASSLSPITDTQYFGPGTRLTVL.

This clonotype was detected once. The V and J genes are TRBV27 and TRBJ2-7; TRBD2 is a possible D gene (5 bases). V was clipped by 0 bases and J by 3 bases, with 15 bases between them. The CDR3 loop spans 16 amino acids. The germline V gene has CDR1 MNHEY and CDR2 SMNVEV (reference sequence). CDR3 sequence: CASSLSGLASIYEQYF. The DNA for the CDR3 is TGTGCCAGCAGTTTATCTGGGCTAGCATCCATCTACGAGCAGTACTTC.

J is TRBJ1-1 and V is TRBV9; the D gene is possibly TRBD1 (5 bases). Trimming removed 0 bases from V and 3 bases from J, with 12 bases in between. Per the germline V gene, CDR1 is SGDLS and CDR2 is YYNGEE. The CDR3 is 15 amino acids. CDR3 protein: CASSVGEGRDTEAFF. The CDR3 DNA reads TGTGCCAGCAGCGTAGGAGAGGGGCGGGACACTGAAGCTTTCTTT. The whole variable domain, filled in from reference TRBV9 and TRBJ1-1, reads DSGVTQTPKHLITATGQRVTLRCSPRSGDLSVYWYQQSLDQGLQFLIQYYNGEERAKGNILERFSAQQFPDLHSELNLSSLELGDSALYFCASSVGEGRDTEAFFGQGTRLTVV.

The sample holds a few counts of this clonotype. The V gene is TRBV6-1, the J gene TRBJ2-5, with 7 bases fitting TRBD2. In germline, CDR1 is MNHNS, CDR2 SASEGT. V lost 7 bases, J lost 5 bases, and 16 bases stayed unmatched. The CDR3 contains 16 residues. The CDR3 coding sequence is TGTGCCAGCACCTCAACTAGCGCTCGGGGGAGGGAGACCCAGTACTTC. The encoded protein is CASTSTSARGRETQYF.

This chain connects TRBV12-3 or TRBV12-4 to TRBJ2-5; 13 nucleotides agree with TRBD2. This CDR3 has 15 amino acids. The J segment lost 5 bases and the V segment lost 6 bases, leaving 6 bases of the junction unmatched. The CDR3 spells CASSTTSGGLETQYF. As DNA, the CDR3 is TGTGCCAGCAGCACGACTAGCGGGGGGTTGGAGACCCAGTACTTC.

The chain carries TRBV19 and TRBJ2-1; TRBD2 agrees at 7 bases. There are 17 residues in the CDR3. With 1 base clipped from V and 7 bases from J, the junction kept 13 bases outside the gene matches. The germline gives CDR1 LNHDA, CDR2 SQIVND (reference sequence). The CDR3 DNA is TGTGCCAGTAGTATAGGCCCTCCTAGCGGAGCTTGGAATGAGCAGTTCTTC. Translated, it gives CASSIGPPSGAWNEQFF.

V usage is TRBV20-1 and J usage is TRBJ2-2; D uncertain. This CDR3 spans 15 amino acids. Germline CDR1 and CDR2: DFQATT and SNEGSKA (reference sequence). Trimming took off 0 bases at V and 6 bases at J, with 14 bases between the two ends. CDR3 nucleotides: TGCAGTGCTAGAGATCTAAACTTCGCTTCCGGGGAGCTGTTTTTT. Protein sequence: CSARDLNFASGELFF.

V gene TRBV27 combines with J gene TRBJ1-6; D may be TRBD1 (5 bases). Germline V gene lookup returns CDR1 MNHEY and CDR2 SMNVEV (reference sequence). CDR3 length equals 15 residues. V lost 3 bases to trimming and J lost 5 bases, with 11 bases between them. DNA of the CDR3: TGTGCCAGCAGTTTCGGGGACGACAATAATTCACCCCTCCACTTT. Translating it yields CASSFGDDNNSPLHF.

This chain links TRBV29-1 with TRBJ2-5; D is uncertain. The V gene lost 7 bases and the J gene lost 5 bases, with 29 bases spanning the gap. This CDR3 contains 17 residues. Germline lookup yields CDR1 SQVTM and CDR2 ANQGSEA. This chain's CDR3 is CSGTQPRKGPRAETQYF. The CDR3 nucleotides are TGCAGCGGGACCCAGCCACGGAAAGGTCCCCGTGCGGAGACCCAGTACTTC.

V is TRBV27 and J is TRBJ2-2, with D maybe TRBD2 (6 bases). Germline V lookup: CDR1 MNHEY, CDR2 SMNVEV (reference sequence). Trimming cost V 5 bases and J 4 bases, with 20 bases left between them. CDR3 length equals 17 residues. Here the CDR3 reads CASSELANSPSTGELFF. CDR3 DNA: TGTGCCAGCAGTGAACTAGCCAACTCCCCGAGCACCGGGGAGCTGTTTTTT.

This clonotype was found once. The chain couples TRBV28 to TRBJ2-1; 10 bases agree with TRBD1. Germline V gene lookup returns CDR1 MDHEN and CDR2 SYDVKM. The CDR3 is 16 residues long. After removal of 5 bases from V and 5 bases from J, the junction contained 9 bases not matched to a gene. The CDR3 bases are TGTGCCAGCAGTGCCCGACAGGGGGCTCGGGACAATGAGCAGTTCTTC. Translation gives CASSARQGARDNEQFF. Looking up the rest from reference TRBV28 and TRBJ2-1 gives the full variable domain: DVKVTQSSRYLVKRTGEKVFLECVQDMDHENMFWYRQDPGLGLRLIYFSYDVKMKEKGDIPEGYSVSREKKERFSLILESASTNQTSMYLCASSARQGARDNEQFFGPGTRLTVL.

In nucleotides, the CDR3 is TGTGCCAGCAGCCGAGTGAACGGGGAGCTGTTTTTT. This encodes CASSRVNGELFF. The chain couples TRBV27 to TRBJ2-2; the D is unclear. This CDR3 is built from 12 residues. V shed 6 bases and J shed 7 bases, with 9 bases lying between them. The germline V gene has CDR1 MNHEY and CDR2 SMNVEV (reference sequence).

The gene calls are TRBV7-6 and TRBJ2-7; TRBD2 is a possible D gene (5 bases). The length of the CDR3 is 15 residues. The V gene's germline CDR1 is SGHVS and CDR2 FNYEAQ. V was shortened by 5 bases and J by 3 bases, with 17 bases between the two germline ends. CDR3 sequence reads: CASSEEGQPHYEQYF. As DNA, the CDR3 is TGTGCCAGCAGCGAAGAGGGCCAACCCCACTACGAGCAGTACTTC.

The rearrangement links TRBV7-9 to TRBJ2-7; 10 nucleotides agree with TRBD2. Germline lookup yields CDR1 SEHNR and CDR2 FQNEAQ (reference sequence). The V gene end was trimmed by 3 bases and the J gene end by 5 bases; junction bases not matched to a gene: 1. CDR3 size: 13 residues. CDR3 in amino acids: CASSFTSGDEQYF. CDR3 coding DNA: TGTGCCAGCAGCTTTACTAGCGGGGACGAGCAGTACTTC. The whole variable domain, remainder taken from reference TRBV7-9 and TRBJ2-7, is DTGVSQNPRHKITKRGQNVTFRCDPISEHNRLYWYRQTLGQGPEFLTYFQNEAQLEKSRLLSDRFSAERPKGSFSTLEIQRTEQGDSAMYLCASSFTSGDEQYFGPGTRLTVT.

The J gene is TRBJ2-3, the V gene TRBV7-9; 7 bases match TRBD2. From germline, CDR1 is SEHNR and CDR2 FQNEAQ (reference sequence). J gave up 0 bases and V 5 bases, and 5 bases lay outside the gene matches. CDR3 size: 15 residues. CDR3 DNA sequence: TGTGCCAGCAGCCCCAGCGGGGCTAGCACAGATACGCAGTATTTT. It encodes CASSPSGASTDTQYF.

The chain uses TRBV4-3 and TRBJ2-5; 8 bases fit TRBD1. There are 15 residues in the CDR3. The V segment lost 4 bases and the J segment 1 base; nucleotides outside the gene matches: 5. Per the germline V gene, CDR1 is LGHNA and CDR2 is YSLEER. In DNA, the CDR3 is TGCGCCAGCAGCCCGGACAGGGTAATCCAAGAGACCCAGTACTTC. Residues: CASSPDRVIQETQYF.

This chain uses TRBV12-3 or TRBV12-4 with TRBJ1-4; no clear D. This CDR3 has 13 amino acids. V was pared by 7 bases and J by 4 bases, with 10 bases between. CDR3 coding DNA: TGTGCCAGCACCCCGGAAAATAATGAAAAACTGTTTTTT. As protein: CASTPENNEKLFF.

This clonotype appeared once. V gene TRBV12-3 or TRBV12-4 combines with J gene TRBJ2-5; 9 nucleotides line up with TRBD1. CDR3 length: 15 residues. Unmatched junction bases numbered 7, after V lost 3 bases and J lost 5 bases. In nucleotides, the CDR3 is TGTGCCAGCAGTTTTCGGGGGACAGGGCTGGAGACCCAGTACTTC. Its protein is CASSFRGTGLETQYF.

The chain uses TRBV30 and TRBJ1-1; TRBD1 might be the D (5 bases). The V gene lost 0 bases and the J gene lost 0 bases, with 8 bases spanning the gap. The length of the CDR3 is 14 residues. Germline V gene lookup returns CDR1 GTSNPN and CDR2 SVGIG (reference sequence). CDR3 in amino acids: CAWSVLGVNTEAFF. The CDR3, as DNA: TGTGCCTGGAGTGTACTGGGGGTGAACACTGAAGCTTTCTTT.

The chain carries TRBV5-1 and TRBJ2-7, with D possibly TRBD2 on 5 matching bases. The V end lost 7 bases, the J end lost 0 bases, and 8 bases lay between the germline ends. Germline CDR1 SGHRS, CDR2 YFSETQ. The CDR3 spans 12 residues. Here the CDR3 DNA reads TGCGCCAGCCGTGAGGGCTCCTACGAGCAGTACTTC. Translation gives CASREGSYEQYF.

The genes are TRBV6-2 or TRBV6-3 and TRBJ1-2, with TRBD1 matching 8 bases. Germline values: CDR1 MNHEY, CDR2 SVGEGT. Trimming removed 5 bases from V and 7 bases from J; junction bases left unmatched: 12. The CDR3 covers 15 residues. The CDR3 bases are TGTGCCAGCAGTCTCTCCCCAGGGGGCTATAGTGGCTACACCTTC. This gives the protein CASSLSPGGYSGYTF.

The gene calls are TRBV28 and TRBJ2-6, with TRBD1 matching over 10 bases. CDR3 length equals 16 residues. Trimming at V came to 6 bases and at J to 3 bases, leaving 5 bases not matched to a gene. Germline V gene data show CDR1 as MDHEN and CDR2 as SYDVKM. The CDR3 region has the DNA TGTGCCAGCAGCATAGACAGGGGGCGTGGGGCCAACGTCCTGACTTTC. It codes for CASSIDRGRGANVLTF. The whole variable domain, remainder taken from reference TRBV28 and TRBJ2-6, is DVKVTQSSRYLVKRTGEKVFLECVQDMDHENMFWYRQDPGLGLRLIYFSYDVKMKEKGDIPEGYSVSREKKERFSLILESASTNQTSMYLCASSIDRGRGANVLTFGAGSRLTVL.

This clonotype turned up a few times. This chain links TRBV12-3 or TRBV12-4 with TRBJ2-7; 11 nucleotides match TRBD2. J gave up 2 bases and V 4 bases, and 7 bases lay outside the gene matches. The CDR3 sequence is 16 residues long. In DNA form, the CDR3 reads TGTGCCAGCAGTTCCCCGACTAGCGGGGTCCCCTACGAGCAGTACTTC. Encoded protein: CASSSPTSGVPYEQYF.

This clonotype showed up just once. The V and J genes are TRBV20-1 and TRBJ1-5, with D tentatively TRBD1 (5 bases). Looked up from germline, CDR1 is DFQATT and CDR2 is SNEGSKA (reference sequence). The CDR3 spans 15 residues. Trimming took 8 bases from V and 0 from J, leaving 17 bases between them. CDR3 nucleotide sequence: TGCAGTACCCGGGACGAGTCCAATAGCAATCAGCCCCAGCATTTT. Protein product: CSTRDESNSNQPQHF.

The J gene is TRBJ1-1, the V gene TRBV20-1; 10 bases fit TRBD1. The CDR3 is made up of 13 amino acids. Germline CDR1 and CDR2: DFQATT and SNEGSKA (reference sequence). Unmatched junction bases numbered 6, after V lost 6 bases and J lost 5 bases. CDR3 residues: CSACPGQGTEAFF. The CDR3 coding sequence is TGCAGTGCCTGCCCGGGACAGGGGACTGAAGCTTTCTTT.

The genes are TRBV9 and TRBJ2-3; no clear D gene. The CDR3 is 14 residues long. V was cut by 0 bases and J by 2 bases, with 7 bases left in between. CDR1 and CDR2 from the germline V gene are SGDLS and YYNGEE. The CDR3 region is CASSVVEYTDTQYF. The CDR3 bases are TGTGCCAGCAGCGTAGTGGAATACACAGATACGCAGTATTTT.

The V call is TRBV6-1, the J call TRBJ2-7, with 11 bases identical to TRBD1. With 8 bases clipped from V and 4 bases from J, the junction kept 7 bases outside the gene matches. Germline V lookup: CDR1 MNHNS, CDR2 SASEGT. This CDR3 is 14 amino acids long. This chain's CDR3 is CASGLGTGGYEQYF. The CDR3 DNA sequence: TGTGCCAGCGGGTTGGGGACAGGGGGTTACGAGCAGTACTTC.